The source of this TCR beta chain is a study of blood T cell repertoires in COVID-19. Study-level background: The origin of the acute and convalescent COVID-19 samples was the United States, Italy and Spain. Sample material is recorded as cDNA or gDNA derived from T cells, B-cell-depleted T cells, or PBMCs.

CDR1 LGHDT and CDR2 YNNKEL come from the germline V gene (reference sequence). V dropped 1 base and J dropped 1 base, with 4 bases sitting between them. The CDR3 covers 13 residues. Per the original data handling: Researchers report that nucleated cell counts were estimated from reference gene primer amplification. Assay: immunoSEQ multiplex PCR; the TCRdb copy retains only in-frame clones and omits some. V, J and clone size are taken as reported in that table, and D and trimming were inferred from the DNA itself. The sample gives around 350,000 clones, around 86% of which show up once; 2.5% to 3.5% is in the top ten.

The TCR originated in a human donor in a cohort sampled during active COVID-19. The sample was peripheral blood. J is TRBJ2-5 and V is TRBV3-1 (or the pseudogene TRBV3-2); D remains unclear. CDR3 protein: CASSQALQETQYF. DNA for the CDR3: TGTGCCAGCAGCCAAGCCCTCCAAGAGACCCAGTACTTC.